The 10 T cell receptor beta chains reported below all come from one sample, sequenced in a study of OX40 agonist ivuxolimab in advanced cancers. The repertoire was sequenced with immunoSEQ multiplex PCR; TCRdb's copy has only in-frame clones and lacks some. This sample has around 15,000 clones, with 75% to 80% found just once. The source material was CD4+ or CD8+ T cells sorted from blood, sampled in a trial of the OX40 agonist ivuxolimab. The source is an adult with an advanced solid tumor such as melanoma, head and neck, liver or kidney cancer.

This clone was found a few times. The CDR3 loop reads CSVLLNTEAFF. CDR3 in DNA: TGCAGCGTTTTGTTGAACACTGAAGCTTTCTTT. This chain links TRBV29-1 with TRBJ1-1, with D unresolved. The CDR3 totals 11 residues. CDR1 and CDR2 from the germline V gene are SQVTM and ANQGSEA. The V and J ends lost 5 bases and 0 bases respectively, with 4 bases between them.

The V and J genes are TRBV6-5 and TRBJ2-5, with a possible D match to TRBD1 (5 bases). Germline loops: CDR1 MNHEY, CDR2 SVGAGI. The CDR3 is made up of 15 amino acids. Trimming removed 1 base at V and 3 bases at J, with 12 bases between. CDR3 loop: CASSYLAGREETQYF. Here the CDR3 DNA reads TGTGCCAGCAGTTACTTGGCAGGGCGAGAAGAGACCCAGTACTTC.

This rearrangement joins TRBV11-2 to TRBJ2-2, with 11 bases lining up with TRBD1. From germline, CDR1 is SGHAT and CDR2 FQNNGV. This CDR3 is built from 16 residues. Unmatched junction bases numbered 8, after V lost 6 bases and J lost 5 bases. The DNA for the CDR3 is TGTGCCAGCAGTTCTTGGGGACAGGGGGTAACCGGGGAGCTGTTTTTT. Translating it yields CASSSWGQGVTGELFF.

The rearrangement joins TRBV14 to TRBJ2-1, with D possibly TRBD2 on 5 matching bases. Germline CDR1 reads SGHDN; CDR2 reads FVKESK. The ends were cut back, 1 base at V and 7 bases at J, with 8 bases in the middle. CDR3 length: 13 amino acids. The CDR3 loop is CASSQVSGNEQFF. CDR3 coding DNA: TGTGCCAGCAGCCAAGTATCGGGGAATGAGCAGTTCTTC. Full variable domain (missing parts from reference TRBV14 and TRBJ2-1): EAGVTQFPSHSVIEKGQTVTLRCDPISGHDNLYWYRRVMGKEIKFLLHFVKESKQDESGMPNNRFLAERTGGTYSTLKVQPAELEDSGVYFCASSQVSGNEQFFGPGTRLTVL.

This clone has a single count. The gene calls are TRBV13 and TRBJ1-2; 7 positions match TRBD1. After removal of 5 bases from V and 6 bases from J, the junction contained 18 bases not matched to a gene. The CDR3 runs 17 residues. Per germline, CDR1 PRHDT and CDR2 FYEKMQ (reference sequence). The CDR3 is CASSSRDRGELKHGYTF. CDR3 sequence (DNA): TGTGCCAGCAGCAGCCGGGACAGAGGGGAATTAAAGCATGGCTACACCTTC. Variable domain in full (rest from reference TRBV13 and TRBJ1-2): AAGVIQSPRHLIKEKRETATLKCYPIPRHDTVYWYQQGPGQDPQFLISFYEKMQSDKGSIPDRFSAQQFSDYHSELNMSSLELGDSALYFCASSSRDRGELKHGYTFGSGTRLTVV.

V is TRBV5-6 and J is TRBJ2-5, with a possible D match to TRBD2 (7 bases). The CDR3 has 16 amino acids. The V gene lost 3 bases and the J gene lost 3 bases, with 18 bases spanning the gap. Germline V gives CDR1 SGHDT, CDR2 YYEEEE. CDR3 loop: CASSYPAGAFEETQYF. DNA of the CDR3: TGTGCCAGCAGCTACCCCGCGGGGGCCTTTGAAGAGACCCAGTACTTC.

By sample fraction, this clone is medium-sized. J is TRBJ2-3 and V is TRBV4-2; the match to TRBD2 covers 11 bases. Looked up from germline, CDR1 is LGHNA and CDR2 is YNFKEQ. There are 16 residues in the CDR3. After removal of 1 base from V and 4 bases from J, the junction contained 4 bases not matched to a gene. The CDR3 spells CASSQGTSGGPDTQYF. The CDR3, as DNA: TGTGCCAGCAGCCAAGGCACTAGCGGGGGCCCAGATACGCAGTATTTT.

V gene TRBV10-2 combines with J gene TRBJ2-7, with unresolved D. The CDR3 has 11 residues. V shed 6 bases and J shed 5 bases, with 8 bases lying between them. Germline-derived CDR1 and CDR2 are WSHSY and SAAADI. In DNA form, the CDR3 reads TGCGCCAGCAGCCCGCGACACGAGCAGTACTTC. Its translation is CASSPRHEQYF.

This sequence joins TRBV9 and TRBJ2-3, with a possible D match to TRBD2 (6 bases). Germline V CDR1 and CDR2: SGDLS, YYNGEE. V was clipped by 2 bases and J by 0 bases, with 10 bases between them. The CDR3 runs 15 residues. CDR3 in amino acids: CASSVYGTSTDTQYF. Here the CDR3 DNA reads TGTGCCAGCAGCGTTTACGGGACTAGCACAGATACGCAGTATTTT.

V is TRBV7-9 and J is TRBJ2-7; the match to TRBD1 covers 7 bases. V shed 8 bases, J shed 3 bases, and the junction held 7 bases outside the gene matches. The CDR3 consists of 13 residues. Germline CDR1 is SEHNR and CDR2 is FQNEAQ (reference sequence). The CDR3 DNA follows: TGTGCCAGCCAGACAGGGTCCTTCTACGAGCAGTACTTC. This sequence encodes CASQTGSFYEQYF.